The 10 T cell receptor beta chains below come from one sample, sequenced in a study of blood T cell repertoires in COVID-19. Repertoires were generated with immunoSEQ multiplex PCR, while TCRdb's copy carries only in-frame clones and drops some. The table lists about 670,000 clones, 75% to 90% of them singletons. Sequencing was done on a sample of peripheral blood. These receptors were collected from a woman between 18 and 29 years old with acute or convalescent COVID-19.

The genes are TRBV27 and TRBJ2-7; D may be TRBD1 (5 bases). Looked up from germline, CDR1 is MNHEY and CDR2 is SMNVEV (reference sequence). The CDR3 loop spans 16 amino acids. V was cut by 3 bases and J by 3 bases, with 18 bases left in between. The CDR3 coding sequence is TGTGCCAGCAGTTTTTTGAAGGGGAAAGTGTTCTACGAGCAGTACTTC. Its protein is CASSFLKGKVFYEQYF.

This chain joins TRBV7-9 and TRBJ1-6; maybe TRBD1 (6 bases). Germline-derived CDR1 and CDR2 are SEHNR and FQNEAQ (reference sequence). This CDR3 contains 13 residues. The V gene lost 5 bases and the J gene lost 11 bases, with 13 bases spanning the gap. The CDR3 sequence is CASSRGDTAPLHF. The CDR3 nucleotides are TGTGCCAGCAGCCGGGGGGACACCGCACCCCTCCACTTT.

The chain links TRBV9 to TRBJ1-2; a weak D match, TRBD1 (5 bases). The CDR3 has 15 amino acids. The V end was cut by 6 bases, the J end by 7 bases, with 22 bases between. Germline V gene sequence: CDR1 SGDLS, CDR2 YYNGEE. The CDR3 sequence is CASTARDLVWGGYTF. The CDR3, as DNA: TGTGCCAGCACAGCCCGGGACTTAGTGTGGGGTGGCTACACCTTC.

This clone was seen a single time. The chain is built from TRBV12-3 or TRBV12-4 and TRBJ1-5; D might be TRBD1 (6 bases). With 2 bases removed from V and 6 bases from J, the gap between germline ends came to 8 bases. The CDR3 loop spans 13 amino acids. CDR3 nucleotides: TGTGCCAGCAGTTTACAGGGGCTTCAGCCCCAGCATTTT. It codes for CASSLQGLQPQHF.

This clone is a singleton in its sample. This chain uses TRBV12-3 or TRBV12-4 with TRBJ1-1; D remains unclear. Trimming removed 7 bases at V and 6 bases at J, with 15 bases between. The CDR3 has 13 amino acids. The CDR3 here is CASMPTGEPEAFF. The CDR3 bases are TGTGCCAGCATGCCCACCGGGGAGCCTGAAGCTTTCTTT.

The gene calls are TRBV29-1 and TRBJ1-2; 7 bases fit TRBD1. The CDR3 loop spans 15 amino acids. After removal of 4 bases from V and 4 bases from J, the junction contained 12 bases not matched to a gene. Germline V gene sequence: CDR1 SQVTM, CDR2 ANQGSEA. CDR3 sequence reads: CSVVGFRDSFYGYTF. Here the CDR3 DNA reads TGCAGCGTTGTAGGGTTTCGGGACAGCTTCTATGGCTACACCTTC.

The rearrangement uses TRBV9 and TRBJ1-2; TRBD1 agrees at 7 bases. Germline V gene lookup returns CDR1 SGDLS and CDR2 YYNGEE. The CDR3 spans 13 residues. The junction had 5 bases not matched to a gene; V was cut back by 3 bases and J by 6 bases. CDR3 sequence (DNA): TGTGCCAGCAGCGAAAGGACAGGCAATGGCTACACCTTC. Translating gives CASSERTGNGYTF. The complete variable domain, with remaining parts taken from reference TRBV9 and TRBJ1-2, reads DSGVTQTPKHLITATGQRVTLRCSPRSGDLSVYWYQQSLDQGLQFLIQYYNGEERAKGNILERFSAQQFPDLHSELNLSSLELGDSALYFCASSERTGNGYTFGSGTRLTVV.

The rearrangement links TRBV12-3 or TRBV12-4 to TRBJ2-7; D possibly corresponds to TRBD1 (5 bases). The CDR3 contains 12 residues. Deletions cut 2 bases from V and 7 bases from J, with 9 bases between. This chain's CDR3 is CASSLKGWEQYF. The CDR3 DNA sequence: TGTGCCAGCAGTTTAAAGGGGTGGGAGCAGTACTTC.

The chain joins TRBV7-9 to TRBJ2-7, with TRBD1 matching over 12 bases. Trimming cost V 4 bases and J 5 bases; bases outside gene matches: 6. Germline V gene data show CDR1 as SEHNR and CDR2 as FQNEAQ (reference sequence). The CDR3 extends over 15 amino acids. The CDR3 sequence: CASSYHGTGGHEQYF. Here the CDR3 DNA reads TGTGCCAGCAGCTACCACGGGACAGGGGGCCACGAGCAGTACTTC.

This sequence joins TRBV6-1 and TRBJ2-5; the D gene is possibly TRBD2 (5 bases). Germline CDR1 reads MNHNS; CDR2 reads SASEGT. V was cut by 0 bases and J by 0 bases, with 8 bases left in between. This CDR3 comprises 15 residues. The CDR3 sequence is CASSEAGLHQETQYF. CDR3 nucleotides: TGTGCCAGCAGTGAAGCCGGACTGCACCAAGAGACCCAGTACTTC.